Sequencing of this TCR beta chain was carried out in a study of PD-L1 blockade in urothelial cancer. Data came from immunoSEQ multiplex PCR; TCRdb stores just in-frame clones and leaves some out. The repertoire holds about 45,000 clones, with around 88% as singletons. The ends lost 7 bases at V and 6 bases at J; junction bases unmatched: 9. CDR3 length: 14 residues. From germline, CDR1 is MNHEY and CDR2 SMNVEV (reference sequence). Sequences were derived from PBMCs, sampled around atezolizumab (anti-PD-L1) treatment. The chain is built from TRBV27 and TRBJ2-7, with 10 bases identical to TRBD2. This receptor was obtained from a man aged 80 or over with urothelial cancer. CDR3: CASNRASGSGEQYF. CDR3 DNA: TGTGCCAGCAACCGGGCTAGCGGGAGTGGCGAGCAGTACTTC.